The 29 T cell receptor beta chains below all came from one sample that was sequenced in a study of blood T cell repertoires in COVID-19. Clones were read by immunoSEQ multiplex PCR, and TCRdb kept only the in-frame ones, dropping some. Counted here are a few hundred thousand clones, roughly 89% occurring once; the ten biggest clones make up approximately 9.3%. What was sequenced was PBMCs or T cells enriched from blood (not recorded which). These receptor sequences come from a woman in her 50s who had recovered from COVID-19.

Only a few counts were recorded for this clone. This chain joins TRBV5-1 and TRBJ2-7; possibly TRBD2 for D (6 bases). The CDR3 totals 14 residues. Germline CDR1 and CDR2: SGHRS and YFSETQ. Deletions cut 5 bases from V and 0 bases from J, with 12 bases between. The CDR3 loop reads CASSWEDGSYEQYF. CDR3 sequence (DNA): TGCGCCAGCAGTTGGGAGGACGGCTCCTACGAGCAGTACTTC. Variable domain in full (rest from reference TRBV5-1 and TRBJ2-7): KAGVTQTPRYLIKTRGQQVTLSCSPISGHRSVSWYQQTPGQGLQFLFEYFSETQRNKGNFPGRFSGRQFSNSRSEMNVSTLELGDSALYLCASSWEDGSYEQYFGPGTRLTVT.

The V call is TRBV5-1, the J call TRBJ1-2, with 10 positions matching TRBD1. The CDR3 length is 14 residues. The J segment lost 7 bases and the V segment lost 4 bases, leaving 7 bases of the junction unmatched. Germline CDR1 reads SGHRS; CDR2 reads YFSETQ. The CDR3 protein is CASSTDRGRSGYTF. The CDR3 DNA reads as TGCGCCAGCAGCACGGACAGGGGGAGAAGTGGCTACACCTTC.

Concerning this clone itself: Likely a read error: the CDR3 ends without its conserved phenylalanine or tryptophan. No DNA is shown, since the ends of the CDR3 on it are uncertain; the CDR3 is the one TCRdb lists. This rearrangement joins TRBV19 to TRBJ2-3; TRBD1 is the table's D call and was not checked against the DNA. Germline CDR1 LNHDA, CDR2 SQIVND (reference sequence). The CDR3 region is 9 residues in length, termini included. The chain's CDR3 is CASSTRGPQ.

This chain connects TRBV7-2 to TRBJ1-2; D is unclear. This CDR3 has 12 amino acids. Germline CDR1 is SGHTA and CDR2 is FQGNSA. The V and J ends lost 4 bases and 8 bases respectively, with 11 bases between them. The CDR3 nucleotides are TGTGCCAGCAGCTCCACGGGTTCCGGCTACACCTTC. As protein: CASSSTGSGYTF.

The rearrangement joins TRBV28 to TRBJ1-2, with a possible D match to TRBD1 (5 bases). Germline-derived CDR1 and CDR2 are MDHEN and SYDVKM. The CDR3 loop spans 13 amino acids. The V end lost 2 bases, the J end lost 5 bases, and 9 bases lay between the germline ends. CDR3 bases: TGTGCCAGCAGTTTAGGGGGGGAATATGGCTACACCTTC. This sequence encodes CASSLGGEYGYTF.

The chain carries TRBV6-1 and TRBJ1-5; 9 bases line up with TRBD1. Germline V gene sequence: CDR1 MNHNS, CDR2 SASEGT. The length of the CDR3 is 17 residues. After removal of 2 bases from V and 7 bases from J, the junction contained 12 bases not matched to a gene. DNA of the CDR3: TGTGCCAGCAGTGAACCGCTCTGGACAGGGGAGAAACAGCCCCAGCATTTT. Translated: CASSEPLWTGEKQPQHF.

Comments on this clone: In the same sample, other DNA sequences code for this CDR3. The CDR3 nucleotides read TGTGCCACCAGCGGCCAGTTCAATCAGCCCCAGCATTTT. Protein product: CATSGQFNQPQHF. This chain uses TRBV15 with TRBJ1-5, with D uncertain. CDR3 length: 13 amino acids. The V end lost 5 bases, the J end lost 3 bases, and 8 bases lay between the germline ends. CDR1 and CDR2 (germline): LNHNV, YYDKDF (reference sequence).

V and J are TRBV9 and TRBJ1-3; D uncertain. The V gene lost 0 bases and the J gene lost 0 bases, with 4 bases spanning the gap. This CDR3 has 14 residues. CDR1 and CDR2 from the germline V gene are SGDLS and YYNGEE. Written as DNA, the CDR3 is TGTGCCAGCAGCGTAGGAGTCTCTGGAAACACCATATATTTT. It codes for CASSVGVSGNTIYF.

The chain links TRBV5-1 to TRBJ2-3; 8 bases align to TRBD2. The CDR3 length is 16 residues. Germline V gene sequence: CDR1 SGHRS, CDR2 YFSETQ. J lost 3 bases, V lost 3 bases, and 9 bases had no gene match. CDR3 nucleotides: TGCGCCAGCAGCTCAAGCAGCGGGGGCCAGACAGATACGCAGTATTTT. It encodes CASSSSSGGQTDTQYF. The full variable domain, with the rest looked up from reference TRBV5-1 and TRBJ2-3, is KAGVTQTPRYLIKTRGQQVTLSCSPISGHRSVSWYQQTPGQGLQFLFEYFSETQRNKGNFPGRFSGRQFSNSRSEMNVSTLELGDSALYLCASSSSSGGQTDTQYFGPGTRLTVL.

The V call is TRBV19, the J call TRBJ2-7; a possible D gene is TRBD2 (5 bases). Trimming took 2 bases from V and 0 from J, leaving 14 bases between them. The CDR3 runs to 16 residues. CDR1 is LNHDA and CDR2 is SQIVND in the germline V gene (reference sequence). The CDR3 is CASSIFPSLSSYEQYF. CDR3 coding DNA: TGTGCCAGTAGTATATTTCCTAGCCTAAGCTCCTACGAGCAGTACTTC.

The chain combines TRBV3-1 (or the pseudogene TRBV3-2) with TRBJ2-1; 10 nucleotides line up with TRBD2. Germline trimming cut 0 bases from V and 8 bases from J; bases unmatched to any gene: 4. Germline values: CDR1 LGHDT, CDR2 YNNKEL (reference sequence). The CDR3 contains 15 residues. CDR3 region: CASSQDFSGRYEQFF. The CDR3 DNA is TGTGCCAGCAGCCAAGACTTTAGCGGGAGGTATGAGCAGTTCTTC.

The V and J genes are TRBV2 and TRBJ2-2, with TRBD2 matching 8 bases. The CDR3 covers 16 residues. The germline V gene encodes CDR1 SNHLY and CDR2 FYNNEI. With 1 base clipped from V and 5 bases from J, the junction kept 6 bases outside the gene matches. CDR3 in amino acids: CASSEVSGAETGELFF. CDR3 DNA sequence: TGTGCCAGCAGTGAAGTTAGCGGGGCCGAGACCGGGGAGCTGTTTTTT. The whole variable domain, remainder taken from reference TRBV2 and TRBJ2-2, is EPEVTQTPSHQVTQMGQEVILRCVPISNHLYFYWYRQILGQKVEFLVSFYNNEISEKSEIFDDQFSVERPDGSNFTLKIRSTKLEDSAMYFCASSEVSGAETGELFFGEGSRLTVL.

This clone was found once. The chain carries TRBV20-1 and TRBJ1-2, with D hard to call. The CDR3 sequence is 11 residues long. Trimming stripped 2 bases from V and 3 bases from J, with 4 bases between. Germline V gives CDR1 DFQATT, CDR2 SNEGSKA (reference sequence). The CDR3 loop is CSARLYYGYTF. CDR3 nucleotide sequence: TGCAGTGCTAGACTCTACTATGGCTACACCTTC.

V is TRBV18 and J is TRBJ1-5; the match to TRBD1 covers 7 bases. J gave up 4 bases and V 2 bases, and 2 bases lay outside the gene matches. This CDR3 spans 14 amino acids. Germline V gives CDR1 KGHSH, CDR2 LQKENI. The CDR3 DNA is TGTGCCAGCTCACCAAGACAGGGAAATCAGCCCCAGCATTTT. The encoded protein is CASSPRQGNQPQHF.

Notes on this clone: At the DNA level, this CDR3 is encoded by other sequences in the same sample as well. V is TRBV18 and J is TRBJ1-2; a weak D match, TRBD1 (6 bases). This CDR3 is built from 14 residues. Trimming cost V 3 bases and J 4 bases, with 12 bases left between them. CDR1 is KGHSH and CDR2 is LQKENI in the germline V gene. CDR3 sequence: CASSPGAGTYGYTF. The CDR3 DNA is TGTGCCAGCTCACCGGGGGCAGGGACCTATGGCTACACCTTC.

The gene calls are TRBV23-1 and TRBJ1-1; D is uncertain. TRBV23-1 is identified as an open reading frame with a role that is uncertain. The CDR3 has 13 residues. Trimming shortened V by 4 bases and J by 6 bases, and 12 bases separated the two germline ends. The CDR3 here is CASSLRLTPEAFF. The CDR3 DNA sequence: TGCGCCAGCAGTCTTCGACTCACGCCTGAAGCTTTCTTT.

The CDR3 region is CSVEGTSGVLGDTQYF. CDR3 coding DNA: TGCAGCGTTGAGGGGACTAGCGGGGTATTGGGAGATACGCAGTATTTT. J is TRBJ2-3 and V is TRBV29-1, with 13 nucleotides matching TRBD2. CDR1 and CDR2 (germline): SQVTM, ANQGSEA. This CDR3 is built from 16 residues. Germline trimming cut 3 bases from V and 5 bases from J; bases unmatched to any gene: 8.

The rearrangement uses TRBV18 and TRBJ1-2; D is possibly TRBD1 (6 bases). From germline, CDR1 is KGHSH and CDR2 LQKENI. The V end was cut by 5 bases, the J end by 2 bases, with 12 bases between. The CDR3 is made up of 14 amino acids. The CDR3 coding sequence is TGTGCCAGCTCAACCTTACAGGGAAACTATGGCTACACCTTC. Translating it yields CASSTLQGNYGYTF. The full variable domain, in which reference TRBV18 and TRBJ1-2 provide the parts outside the CDR3, is NAGVMQNPRHLVRRRGQEARLRCSPMKGHSHVYWYRQLPEEGLKFMVYLQKENIIDESGMPKERFSAEFPKEGPSILRIQQVVRGDSAAYFCASSTLQGNYGYTFGSGTRLTVV.

This clone was seen only once. The chain links TRBV9 to TRBJ1-2; D ambiguous. The CDR3 totals 14 residues. V lost 2 bases and J lost 1, with 9 bases in between. Per the germline V gene, CDR1 is SGDLS and CDR2 is YYNGEE. The CDR3 reads CASSVGLDNYGYTF. The CDR3 DNA follows: TGTGCCAGCAGCGTCGGGTTAGATAACTATGGCTACACCTTC.

V and J are TRBV6-5 and TRBJ1-1, with TRBD1 matching 8 bases. After removal of 6 bases from V and 3 bases from J, the junction contained 9 bases not matched to a gene. Germline V CDR1 and CDR2: MNHEY, SVGAGI. The CDR3 totals 15 residues. This chain's CDR3 is CASRLMTGVDTEAFF. The CDR3 DNA follows: TGTGCCAGCAGACTTATGACAGGGGTGGACACTGAAGCTTTCTTT.

The rearrangement joins TRBV29-1 to TRBJ1-2; TRBD1 matches at 7 bases. V was clipped by 6 bases and J by 8 bases; unmatched bases: 27. Germline V lookup: CDR1 SQVTM, CDR2 ANQGSEA. The CDR3 is made up of 18 amino acids. The CDR3, as DNA: TGCAGCGTGCTCCCAGGTGGGGCGGGTAGACTTCAGGGGGAAGGCTACACCTTC. This gives the protein CSVLPGGAGRLQGEGYTF.

The chain has TRBV11-3 and TRBJ2-7; TRBD2 might be the D (7 bases). Germline values: CDR1 SGHNT, CDR2 YENEEA. The V end lost 3 bases, the J end lost 4 bases, and 13 bases lay between the germline ends. The CDR3 length is 14 residues. The DNA of the CDR3 is TGTGCCAGCAGCTTGTCGGGGGGCCCATACGAGCAGTACTTC. Residues: CASSLSGGPYEQYF.

V and J are TRBV7-2 and TRBJ1-2; 8 positions match TRBD1. There are 15 residues in the CDR3. The J segment lost 0 bases and the V segment lost 5 bases, leaving 5 bases of the junction unmatched. Germline V gene lookup returns CDR1 SGHTA and CDR2 FQGNSA. CDR3 bases: TGTGCCAGCAGCCAGCCGGGACAGGCTAACTATGGCTACACCTTC. Encoded protein: CASSQPGQANYGYTF.

The chain is built from TRBV11-3 and TRBJ2-1; tentative D call: TRBD2 (7 bases). The V gene lost 5 bases and the J gene lost 8 bases, with 16 bases spanning the gap. Germline V gene lookup returns CDR1 SGHNT and CDR2 YENEEA. The CDR3 extends over 14 amino acids. The CDR3 nucleotides are TGTGCCAGCAGCCAGACCTGGGAGGGGGATGAGCAGTTCTTC. Protein product: CASSQTWEGDEQFF.

J is TRBJ1-5 and V is TRBV4-2, with D uncertain. The CDR3 is 17 residues long. Germline V lookup: CDR1 LGHNA, CDR2 YNFKEQ. V was trimmed by 2 bases and J by 0 bases, leaving 14 bases between them. CDR3: CASSQSGGRYSNQPQHF. CDR3 in DNA: TGTGCCAGCAGCCAAAGCGGAGGGAGATATAGCAATCAGCCCCAGCATTTT.

The gene calls are TRBV20-1 and TRBJ2-7, with D possibly matching TRBD1 (6 bases). The V end was cut by 3 bases, the J end by 0 bases, with 9 bases between. Germline CDR1 and CDR2: DFQATT and SNEGSKA (reference sequence). This CDR3 region has 13 residues. In DNA form, the CDR3 reads TGCAGTGCTAGTCGGGACACCTCCTACGAGCAGTACTTC. Its protein product is CSASRDTSYEQYF.

The rearrangement joins TRBV20-1 to TRBJ1-1, with a weak D call TRBD1 (5 bases). This CDR3 contains 13 residues. Germline CDR1 DFQATT, CDR2 SNEGSKA (reference sequence). V lost 3 bases to trimming and J lost 11 bases, with 19 bases between them. The CDR3 protein is CSASRLGGELAFF. CDR3 nucleotide sequence: TGCAGTGCTAGTAGGTTGGGAGGGGAATTGGCTTTCTTT.

CDR3 loop: CASSLRRLNSPLHF. In DNA form, the CDR3 reads TGTGCCAGCAGCTTGAGGCGGCTTAATTCACCCCTCCACTTT. This chain connects TRBV5-6 to TRBJ1-6; the D is unclear. The CDR3 length is 14 residues. V was clipped by 1 base and J by 6 bases, with 8 bases between them. The germline gives CDR1 SGHDT, CDR2 YYEEEE.

V gene TRBV18 combines with J gene TRBJ1-2, with 7 bases matching TRBD1. Germline values: CDR1 KGHSH, CDR2 LQKENI. J lost 8 bases, V lost 2 bases, and 5 bases had no gene match. The CDR3 is 13 amino acids. CDR3 coding DNA: TGTGCCAGCTCACCAGGAGACAGGGTCGGCTACACCTTC. Protein: CASSPGDRVGYTF.